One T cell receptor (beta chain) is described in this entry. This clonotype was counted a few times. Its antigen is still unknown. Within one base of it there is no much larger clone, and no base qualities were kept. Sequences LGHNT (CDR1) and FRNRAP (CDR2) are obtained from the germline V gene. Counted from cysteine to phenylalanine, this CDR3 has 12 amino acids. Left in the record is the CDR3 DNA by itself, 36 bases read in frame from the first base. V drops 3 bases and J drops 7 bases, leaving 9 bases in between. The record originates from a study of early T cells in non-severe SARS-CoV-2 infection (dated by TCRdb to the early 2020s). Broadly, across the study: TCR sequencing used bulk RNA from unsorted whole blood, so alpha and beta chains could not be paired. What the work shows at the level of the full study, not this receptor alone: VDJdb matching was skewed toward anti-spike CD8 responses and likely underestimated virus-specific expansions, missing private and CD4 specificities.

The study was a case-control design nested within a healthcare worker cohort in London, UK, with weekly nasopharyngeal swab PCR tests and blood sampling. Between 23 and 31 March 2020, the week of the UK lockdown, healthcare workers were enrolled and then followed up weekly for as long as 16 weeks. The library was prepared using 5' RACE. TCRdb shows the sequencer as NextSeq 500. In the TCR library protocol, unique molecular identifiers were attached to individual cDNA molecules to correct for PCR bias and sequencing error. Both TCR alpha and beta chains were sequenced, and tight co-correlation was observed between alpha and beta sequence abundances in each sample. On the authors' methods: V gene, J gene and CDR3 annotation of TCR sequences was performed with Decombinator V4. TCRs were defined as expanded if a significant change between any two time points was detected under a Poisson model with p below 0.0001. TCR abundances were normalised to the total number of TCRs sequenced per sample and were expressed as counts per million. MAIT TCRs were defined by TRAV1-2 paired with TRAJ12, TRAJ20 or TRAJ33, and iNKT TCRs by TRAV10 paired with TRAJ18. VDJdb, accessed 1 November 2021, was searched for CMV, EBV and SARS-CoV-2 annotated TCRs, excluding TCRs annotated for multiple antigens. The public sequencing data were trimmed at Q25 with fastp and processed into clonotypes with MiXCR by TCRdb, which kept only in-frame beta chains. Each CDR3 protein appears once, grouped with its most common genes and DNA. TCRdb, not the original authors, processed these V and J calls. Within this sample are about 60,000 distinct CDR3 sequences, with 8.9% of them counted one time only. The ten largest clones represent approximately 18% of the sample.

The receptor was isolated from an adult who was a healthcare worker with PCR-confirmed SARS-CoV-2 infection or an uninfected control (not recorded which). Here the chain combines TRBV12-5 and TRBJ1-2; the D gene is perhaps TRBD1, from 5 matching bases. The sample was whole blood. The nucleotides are TGTGCTAGTGGTTTCGCAGGGTTTGGCTACACCTTC. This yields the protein CASGFAGFGYTF.